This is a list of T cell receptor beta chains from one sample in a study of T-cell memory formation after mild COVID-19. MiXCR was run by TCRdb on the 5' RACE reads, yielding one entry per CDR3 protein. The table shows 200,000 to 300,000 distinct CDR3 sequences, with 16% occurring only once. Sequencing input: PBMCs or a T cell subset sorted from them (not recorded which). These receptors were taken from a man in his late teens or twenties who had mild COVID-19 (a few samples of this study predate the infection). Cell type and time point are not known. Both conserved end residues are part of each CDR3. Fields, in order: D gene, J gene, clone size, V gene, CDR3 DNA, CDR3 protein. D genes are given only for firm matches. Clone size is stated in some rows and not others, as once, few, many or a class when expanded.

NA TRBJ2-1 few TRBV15 TGTGCCACCAGCAGAGATGGGGGACCCCCCACCAATGAGCAGTTCTTC CATSRDGGPPTNEQFF
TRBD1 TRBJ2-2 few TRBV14 TGTGCCAGCAGCTCACGCTGGGACCAGGGGGACACCGGGGAGCTGTTTTTT CASSSRWDQGDTGELFF
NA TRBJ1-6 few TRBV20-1 TGCAGTGCTAGAGTCCAAGATTATAATTCACCCCTCCACTTT CSARVQDYNSPLHF
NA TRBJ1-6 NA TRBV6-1 TGTGCCAGCAGTGAAGCGCCTGGGGGCTCGGAACCCCTCCACTTT CASSEAPGGSEPLHF
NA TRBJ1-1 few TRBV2 TGTGCCAGCAGAGAGTACACGCAACCGGGAGCTTTCTTT CASREYTQPGAFF
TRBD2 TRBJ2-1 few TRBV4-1 TGCGCCAGCACCCGGGGGGGCCTATCCGAGCAGTTCTTC CASTRGGLSEQFF
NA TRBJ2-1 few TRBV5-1 TGCGCCAGCAGCTTGTCCGACAATGAGCAGTTCTTC CASSLSDNEQFF
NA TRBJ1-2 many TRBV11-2 TGTGCCAGCAGCTTAACTAACTATGGCTACACCTTC CASSLTNYGYTF
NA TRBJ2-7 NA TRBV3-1 TGTGCCAGCAGCCACCCTACCTCGGGCGAGCAGTACTTC CASSHPTSGEQYF
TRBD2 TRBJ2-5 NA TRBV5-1 TGCGCCAGCAGCTTTAGCGGGGGGCCGCAAGAGACCCAGTACTTC CASSFSGGPQETQYF
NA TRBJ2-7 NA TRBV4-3 TGCGCCAGCAGCCACGCATTGGCGGGCTCCTACGAGCAGTACTTC CASSHALAGSYEQYF
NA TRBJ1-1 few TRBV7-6 TGTGCCAGCAGCTCTCCGGTCGGGGGAGACACTGAAGCTTTCTTT CASSSPVGGDTEAFF
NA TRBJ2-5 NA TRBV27 TGTGCCAGCAGTTGGGGATTTTCTCGAACCCAGTACTTC CASSWGFSRTQYF
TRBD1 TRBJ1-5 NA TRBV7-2 TGTGCCAGCAGCTTAGGACAGGGGGTGAATCAGCCCCAGCATTTT CASSLGQGVNQPQHF
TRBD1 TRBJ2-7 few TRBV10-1 TGCGCCAGCAGTCCAGCCGGGACAGGGGTTGGCGAGCAGTACTTC CASSPAGTGVGEQYF
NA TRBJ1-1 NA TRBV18 TGTGCCAGCTCCCGTGACATTAACACTGAAGCTTTCTTT CASSRDINTEAFF
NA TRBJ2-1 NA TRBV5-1 TGCGCCAGCAGCCCGGACCCGGGGAATGAGCAGTTCTTC CASSPDPGNEQFF
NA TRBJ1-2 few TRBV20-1 TGCAGTGCTAGACAGACCTATGGCTACACCTTC CSARQTYGYTF
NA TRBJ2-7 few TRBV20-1 TGCAGTGCTAGAGATCGAGTAGCCGTCGATTTCTACGAGCAGTACTTC CSARDRVAVDFYEQYF
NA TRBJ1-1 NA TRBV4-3 TGCGCCAGCAGCCAAGAAGACAGGCCGGACACTGAAGCTTTCTTT CASSQEDRPDTEAFF
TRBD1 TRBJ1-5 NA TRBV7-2 TGTGCCAGCAGCTCGGGGACAGGGCGGCCCCAGCATTTT CASSSGTGRPQHF
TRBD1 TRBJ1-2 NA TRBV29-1 TGCAGCGTTCTGGGACAGGGAGAGTATGGCTACACCTTC CSVLGQGEYGYTF
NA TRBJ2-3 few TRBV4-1 TGCGCCAGCAGCCAAGATAGGATGTCAGATACGCAGTATTTT CASSQDRMSDTQYF
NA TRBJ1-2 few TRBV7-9 TGTGCCAGCAGCTTAGAGGAGTACTATGGCTACACCTTC CASSLEEYYGYTF
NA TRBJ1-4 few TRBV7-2 TGTGCCAGCAGCCCCTTGTGGCCGGATGAAAAACTGTTTTTT CASSPLWPDEKLFF
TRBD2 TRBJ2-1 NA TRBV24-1 TGTGCCACCGTAGCGGGGGGGAGGCCGTCTGAGCAGTTCTTC CATVAGGRPSEQFF
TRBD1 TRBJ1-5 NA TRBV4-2 TGTGCCAGCAGCCTTGACAGGGGACTCAATCAGCCCCAGCATTTT CASSLDRGLNQPQHF
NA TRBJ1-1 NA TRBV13 TGTGCCAGCAGCTTTCAAAGGGGGAACACTGAAGCTTTCTTT CASSFQRGNTEAFF
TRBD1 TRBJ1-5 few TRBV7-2 TGTGCCAGCAGCTTTGGGACAGGGTTCAATCAGCCCCAGCATTTT CASSFGTGFNQPQHF
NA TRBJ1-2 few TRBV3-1 TGTGCCAGCAGTCGATCCCCCAAAACAGGGTCGGCTAACTATGGCTACACCTTC CASSRSPKTGSANYGYTF
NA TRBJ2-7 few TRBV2 TGTGCCAGCAGTGAAACTTGGGTCCACGAGCAGTACTTC CASSETWVHEQYF
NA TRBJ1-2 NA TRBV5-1 TGCGCCAGCAGCTTGGGACGAGCCTTCGGAGGCTACACCTTC CASSLGRAFGGYTF
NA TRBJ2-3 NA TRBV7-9 TGTGCCAGCAGCTTAGAAAGACTCGTGTATTTT CASSLERLVYF
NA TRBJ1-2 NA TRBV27 TGTGCCAGCAGTTTAAGAGGGGAGGGCAATGGCTACACCTTC CASSLRGEGNGYTF
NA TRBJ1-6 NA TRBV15 TGTGCCACCAGCAGAGACGGACGTCCACCCCTCCACTTT CATSRDGRPPLHF
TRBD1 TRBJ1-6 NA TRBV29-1 TGCAGCGCTGGGGACAGTGGGGATTCACCCCTCCACTTT CSAGDSGDSPLHF
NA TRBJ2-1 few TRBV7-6 TGTGCCAGCAGCCGCCGGAGCAATGGACCCCACAATGAGCAGTTCTTC CASSRRSNGPHNEQFF
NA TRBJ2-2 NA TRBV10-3 TGTGCCATCACTAAGGACGGATCGAACACCGGGGAGCTGTTTTTT CAITKDGSNTGELFF
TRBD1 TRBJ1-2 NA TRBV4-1 TGCGCCAGCAGCCAGAATGGACAGGCATATGGCTACACCTTC CASSQNGQAYGYTF
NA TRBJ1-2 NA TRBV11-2 TGTGCCAGCAGCTTAGATTCGCGAGGGTGGAACTATGGCTACACCTTC CASSLDSRGWNYGYTF
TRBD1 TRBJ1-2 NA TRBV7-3 TGTGCCAGCAGCCATCCGGGACAGGGTGGCTACACCTTC CASSHPGQGGYTF
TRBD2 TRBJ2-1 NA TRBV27 TGTGCCAGCACCGCTAGCGGGGCCTACAATGAGCAGTTCTTC CASTASGAYNEQFF
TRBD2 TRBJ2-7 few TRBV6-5 TGTGCCAGCAGCAGGACTAGCGGGGGGGAATACGAGCAGTACTTC CASSRTSGGEYEQYF
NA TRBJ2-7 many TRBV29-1 TGCAGCGTTGGGTTTAAGGGTTACGAGCAGTACTTC CSVGFKGYEQYF
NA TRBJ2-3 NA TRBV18 TGTGCCAGCTCAACCATCACTCGGACAGCTAGCACAGATACGCAGTATTTT CASSTITRTASTDTQYF
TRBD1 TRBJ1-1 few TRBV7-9 TGTGCCAGCAGCGGCGACAGGGATCTCACTGAAGCTTTCTTT CASSGDRDLTEAFF
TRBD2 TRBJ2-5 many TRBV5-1 TGCGCCAGCAGCTTGTCTCTAGCGGGGGGGTTGGAAGAGACCCAGTACTTC CASSLSLAGGLEETQYF
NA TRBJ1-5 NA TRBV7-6 TGTGCCAGCAGCTTGCTCGAAAATCAGCCCCAGCATTTT CASSLLENQPQHF
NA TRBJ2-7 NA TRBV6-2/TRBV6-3 TGTGCCAGCAGTTACTCGATGGGCTACGAGCAGTACTTC CASSYSMGYEQYF